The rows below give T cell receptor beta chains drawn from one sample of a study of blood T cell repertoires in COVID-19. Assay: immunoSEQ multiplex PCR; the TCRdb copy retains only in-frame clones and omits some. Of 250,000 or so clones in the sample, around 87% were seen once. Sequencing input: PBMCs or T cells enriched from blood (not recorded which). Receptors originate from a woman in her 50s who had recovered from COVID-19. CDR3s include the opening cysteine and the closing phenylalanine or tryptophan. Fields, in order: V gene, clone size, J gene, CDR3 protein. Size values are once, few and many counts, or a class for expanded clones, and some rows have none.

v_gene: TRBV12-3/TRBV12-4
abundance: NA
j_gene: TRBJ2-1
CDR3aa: CASSSLAPFF

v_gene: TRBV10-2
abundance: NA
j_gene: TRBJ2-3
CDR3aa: CASSGGRATDTQYF

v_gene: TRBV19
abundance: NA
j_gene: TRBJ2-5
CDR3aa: CASSIGLGSAQYF

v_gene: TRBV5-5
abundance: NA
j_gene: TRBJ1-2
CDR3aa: CASSLFLSGGYTF

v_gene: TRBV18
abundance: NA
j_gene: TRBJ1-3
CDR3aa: CASSPGFRNTIYF

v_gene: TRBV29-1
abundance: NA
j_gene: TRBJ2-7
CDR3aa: CSVEEEVGYEQYF

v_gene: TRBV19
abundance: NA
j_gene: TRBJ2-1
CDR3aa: CASSIVPRGINEQFF

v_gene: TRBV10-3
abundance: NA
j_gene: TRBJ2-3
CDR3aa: CAIRPRDRNTDTQYF

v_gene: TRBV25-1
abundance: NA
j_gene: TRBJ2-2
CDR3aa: CASSEYREGTAHTGELFF

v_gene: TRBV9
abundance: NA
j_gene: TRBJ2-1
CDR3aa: CASSVVAGGYNEQFF

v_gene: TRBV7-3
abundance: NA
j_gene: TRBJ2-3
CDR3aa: CASSFMRLSRTLDPTDTQYF

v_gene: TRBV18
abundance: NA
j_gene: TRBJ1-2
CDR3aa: CASSSGQAGILKGYTF

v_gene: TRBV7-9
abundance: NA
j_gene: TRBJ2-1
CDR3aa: CASSLVAGGRDEQFF

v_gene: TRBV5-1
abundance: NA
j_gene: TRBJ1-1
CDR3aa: CASSQDGDTEAFF

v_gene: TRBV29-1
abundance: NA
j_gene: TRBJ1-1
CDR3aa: CSVEGDRNTEAFF

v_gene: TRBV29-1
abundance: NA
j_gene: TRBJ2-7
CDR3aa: CSAILGDSNYEQYF

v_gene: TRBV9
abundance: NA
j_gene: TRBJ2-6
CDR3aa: CASSVNPHRGANVLTF

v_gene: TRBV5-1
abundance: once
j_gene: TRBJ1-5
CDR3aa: CASSPGHSGNQPQHF

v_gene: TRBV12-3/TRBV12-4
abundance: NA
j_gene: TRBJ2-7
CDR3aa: CASSLATGYEQYF

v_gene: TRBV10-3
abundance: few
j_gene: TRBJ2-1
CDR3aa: CAISERASGTLDEQFF

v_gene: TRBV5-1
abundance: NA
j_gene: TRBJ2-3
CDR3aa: CASSFSADTQYF

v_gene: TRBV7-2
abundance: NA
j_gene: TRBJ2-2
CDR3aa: CASSSGTGFRTGELFF

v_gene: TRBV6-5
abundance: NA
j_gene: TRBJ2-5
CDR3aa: CASSYYPEETQYF

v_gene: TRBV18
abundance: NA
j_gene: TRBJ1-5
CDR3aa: CASSTGNQPQHF

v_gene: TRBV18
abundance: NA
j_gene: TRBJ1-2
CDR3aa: CASSPGQGYYGYTF

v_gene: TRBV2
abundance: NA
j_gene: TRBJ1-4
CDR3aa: CASRRGEKLFF